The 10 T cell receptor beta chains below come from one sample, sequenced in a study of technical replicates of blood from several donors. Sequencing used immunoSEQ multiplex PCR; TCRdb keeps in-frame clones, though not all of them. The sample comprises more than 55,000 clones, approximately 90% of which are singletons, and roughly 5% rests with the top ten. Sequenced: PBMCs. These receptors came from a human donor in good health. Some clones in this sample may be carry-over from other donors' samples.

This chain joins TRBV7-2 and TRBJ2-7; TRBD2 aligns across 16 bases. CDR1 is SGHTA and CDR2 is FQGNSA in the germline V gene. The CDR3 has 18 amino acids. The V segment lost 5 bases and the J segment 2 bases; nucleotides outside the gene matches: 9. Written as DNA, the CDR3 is TGTGCCAGCAGCGGTGGGACTAGCGGGAGGGGGGGGACCTACGAGCAGTACTTC. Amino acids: CASSGGTSGRGGTYEQYF.

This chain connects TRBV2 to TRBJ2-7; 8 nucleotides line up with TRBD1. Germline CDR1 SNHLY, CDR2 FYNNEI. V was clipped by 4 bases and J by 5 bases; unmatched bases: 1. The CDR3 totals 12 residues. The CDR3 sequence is CASSGTGHEQYF. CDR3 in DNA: TGTGCCAGCAGTGGGACAGGGCACGAGCAGTACTTC.

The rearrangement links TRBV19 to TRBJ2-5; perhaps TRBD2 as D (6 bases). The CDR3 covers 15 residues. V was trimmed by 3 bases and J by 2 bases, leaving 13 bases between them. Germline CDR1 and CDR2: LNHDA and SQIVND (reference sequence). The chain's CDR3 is CASSIGGSGQETQYF. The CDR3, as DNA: TGTGCCAGTAGTATCGGGGGTAGCGGACAAGAGACCCAGTACTTC.

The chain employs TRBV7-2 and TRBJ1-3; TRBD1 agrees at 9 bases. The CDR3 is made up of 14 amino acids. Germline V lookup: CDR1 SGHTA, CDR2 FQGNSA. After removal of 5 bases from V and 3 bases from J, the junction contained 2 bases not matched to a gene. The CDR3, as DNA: TGTGCCAGCAGCGTGGACAGGGGTGGAAACACCATATATTTT. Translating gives CASSVDRGGNTIYF.

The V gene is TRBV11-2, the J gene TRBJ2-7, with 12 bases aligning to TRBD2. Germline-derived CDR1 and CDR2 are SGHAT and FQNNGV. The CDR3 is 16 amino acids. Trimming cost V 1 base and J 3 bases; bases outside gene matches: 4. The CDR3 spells CASSLATSGGHYEQYF. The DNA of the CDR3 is TGTGCCAGCAGCTTAGCTACTAGCGGGGGGCACTACGAGCAGTACTTC. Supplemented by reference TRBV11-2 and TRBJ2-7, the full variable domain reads EAGVAQSPRYKIIEKRQSVAFWCNPISGHATLYWYQQILGQGPKLLIQFQNNGVVDDSQLPKDRFSAERLKGVDSTLKIQPAKLEDSAVYLCASSLATSGGHYEQYFGPGTRLTVT.

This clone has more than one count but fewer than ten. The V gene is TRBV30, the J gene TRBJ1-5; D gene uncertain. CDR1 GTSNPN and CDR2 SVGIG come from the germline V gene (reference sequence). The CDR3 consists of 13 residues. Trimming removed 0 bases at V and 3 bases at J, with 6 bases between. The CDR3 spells CAWSVVANQPQHF. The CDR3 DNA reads TGTGCCTGGAGTGTGGTGGCCAATCAGCCCCAGCATTTT. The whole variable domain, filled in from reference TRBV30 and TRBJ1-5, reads SQTIHQWPATLVQPVGSPLSLECTVEGTSNPNLYWYRQAAGRGLQLLFYSVGIGQISSEVPQNLSASRPQDRQFILSSKKLLLSDSGFYLCAWSVVANQPQHFGDGTRLSIL.

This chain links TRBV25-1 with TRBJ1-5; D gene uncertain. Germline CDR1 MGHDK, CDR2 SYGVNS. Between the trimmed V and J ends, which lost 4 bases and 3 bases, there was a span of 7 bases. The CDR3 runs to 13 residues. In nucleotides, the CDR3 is TGTGCCAGCAGTGGCGGGCCCAATCAGCCCCAGCATTTT. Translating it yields CASSGGPNQPQHF.

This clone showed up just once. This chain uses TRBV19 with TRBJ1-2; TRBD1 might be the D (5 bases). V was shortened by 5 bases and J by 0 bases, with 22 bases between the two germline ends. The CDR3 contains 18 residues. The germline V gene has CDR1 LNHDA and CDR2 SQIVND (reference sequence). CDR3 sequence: CASSASSPAWGANYGYTF. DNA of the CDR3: TGTGCCAGTAGTGCAAGTTCACCGGCCTGGGGGGCTAACTATGGCTACACCTTC.

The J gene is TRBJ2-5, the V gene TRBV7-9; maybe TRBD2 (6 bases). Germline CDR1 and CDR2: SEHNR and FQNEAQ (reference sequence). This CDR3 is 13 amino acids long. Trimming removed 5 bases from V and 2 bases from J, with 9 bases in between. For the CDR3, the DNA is TGTGCCAGCAGCCACCGGGGGCAAGAGACCCAGTACTTC. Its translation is CASSHRGQETQYF.

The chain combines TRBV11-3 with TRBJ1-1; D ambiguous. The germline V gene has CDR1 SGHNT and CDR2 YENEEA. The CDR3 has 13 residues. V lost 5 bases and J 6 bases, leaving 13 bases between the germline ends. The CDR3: CASSSSAFAEAFF. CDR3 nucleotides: TGTGCCAGCAGCAGCTCCGCATTCGCTGAAGCTTTCTTT.